Shown below are 30 T cell receptor beta chains from a single sample sequenced in a study of response to subunit inactivated influenza vaccine. A single record per CDR3 protein comes from TCRdb applying MiXCR to the RT-PCR reads. Among approximately 300,000 distinct CDR3 sequences listed, about 20% were seen once. Sequencing was performed on PBMCs from blood, taken roughly 20 months after vaccination. The receptors here all came from a man between 45 and 75 years old who received an inactivated influenza vaccine.

As to this clonotype: Mismatch with germline at one junction end may stem from a read error. The chain couples TRBV28 to TRBJ2-7; 12 bases are a match to TRBD2. Germline lookup yields CDR1 MDHEN and CDR2 SYDVKM. The CDR3 runs 16 residues. The CDR3 reads CVSRRLAGAKFYEQYF. DNA for the CDR3: TGTGTCAGCAGACGACTAGCGGGAGCCAAGTTCTACGAGCAGTACTTC.

Of note for this clonotype: The junction differs from germline at one of its ends, possibly a read error. The chain joins TRBV10-3 to TRBJ1-5; no reliable D call. CDR3 length: 14 residues. Germline CDR1 ENHRY, CDR2 SYGVKD. The DNA of the CDR3 is TGTGCCATCTCCCAGGAGGCGGGCGATCACCCCCAGCATTTT. This codes for CAISQEAGDHPQHF.

This clonotype was observed at least ten times. The V call is TRBV18, the J call TRBJ1-5; no firm D call. This CDR3 contains 15 residues. CDR1 is KGHSH, CDR2 LQKENI, per germline. Trimming took off 0 bases at V and 3 bases at J, with 9 bases between the two ends. The CDR3 DNA is TGTGCCAGCTCACCACCGTCCGGGATCAATCAGCCCCAGCATTTT. Encoded protein: CASSPPSGINQPQHF.

This clonotype was observed a handful of times. V gene TRBV3-1 combines with J gene TRBJ2-5, with D maybe TRBD1 (5 bases). The CDR3 runs to 15 residues. The V gene lost 4 bases and the J gene lost 6 bases, with 18 bases spanning the gap. The germline V gene has CDR1 LGHDT and CDR2 YNNKEL (reference sequence). CDR3 protein: CASSRPAIRGKTQYF. Here the CDR3 DNA reads TGTGCCAGCAGCCGACCGGCCATAAGGGGCAAGACCCAGTACTTC.

This clonotype was recorded a few times. The chain employs TRBV27 and TRBJ2-6; D perhaps matches TRBD1 (6 bases). Germline V gene sequence: CDR1 MNHEY, CDR2 SMNVEV (reference sequence). There are 16 residues in the CDR3. V was clipped by 6 bases and J by 4 bases, with 16 bases between them. The CDR3 sequence is CASSVTGIIGANVLTF. CDR3 DNA: TGTGCCAGCAGCGTGACAGGAATTATAGGGGCCAACGTCCTGACTTTC.

The rearrangement uses TRBV29-1 and TRBJ2-2; D might be TRBD2 (6 bases). Per the germline V gene, CDR1 is SQVTM and CDR2 is ANQGSEA. V shed 7 bases and J shed 1 base, with 13 bases lying between them. This CDR3 region has 14 residues. CDR3 loop: CSAAWGENTGELFF. For the CDR3, the DNA is TGCAGCGCCGCGTGGGGGGAGAACACCGGGGAGCTGTTTTTT.

The chain links TRBV6-5 to TRBJ2-1; 10 bases map to TRBD2. The CDR3 sequence is 14 residues long. In germline, CDR1 is MNHEY, CDR2 SVGAGI. V shed 0 bases, J shed 10 bases, and the junction held 3 bases outside the gene matches. The DNA for the CDR3 is TGTGCCAGCAGTTACTCTTCACTAGCGGGAGAGCAGTTCTTC. Protein product: CASSYSSLAGEQFF.

The chain is built from TRBV20-1 and TRBJ2-5; 10 bases map to TRBD2. This CDR3 has 17 amino acids. Trimming cost V 0 bases and J 5 bases; bases outside gene matches: 12. The germline V gene encodes CDR1 DFQATT and CDR2 SNEGSKA (reference sequence). The CDR3 protein is CSARDGAGGPVGETQYF. The CDR3 region has the DNA TGCAGTGCTAGAGACGGAGCGGGAGGGCCGGTGGGGGAGACCCAGTACTTC.

The chain has TRBV7-3 and TRBJ2-7; D may be TRBD1 or TRBD2 (5 bases each). There are 15 residues in the CDR3. V lost 1 base and J lost 2, with 12 bases in between. Germline V gives CDR1 SGHTA, CDR2 FQGTGA. CDR3 residues: CASSLSWDGPYEQYF. As DNA, the CDR3 is TGTGCCAGCAGCTTAAGTTGGGACGGTCCCTACGAGCAGTACTTC.

This clonotype has a count of ten or more. J is TRBJ1-1 and V is TRBV6-5; no definite D call. V lost 6 bases, J lost 2 bases, and 7 bases lay in between. Germline values: CDR1 MNHEY, CDR2 SVGAGI. This CDR3 spans 12 amino acids. CDR3 region: CASRGINTEAFF. In DNA, the CDR3 is TGTGCCAGCAGGGGAATTAACACTGAAGCTTTCTTT.

This clonotype has a count of ten or more. The chain employs TRBV27 and TRBJ1-5; D is unclear. Trimming shortened V by 6 bases and J by 5 bases, and 20 bases separated the two germline ends. Germline loops: CDR1 MNHEY, CDR2 SMNVEV (reference sequence). The CDR3 is 16 residues long. The chain's CDR3 is CASSREAPFFDQPQHF. The CDR3 DNA sequence: TGTGCCAGCAGCCGGGAAGCACCTTTCTTCGATCAGCCCCAGCATTTT.

This sequence joins TRBV6-2 or TRBV6-3 and TRBJ1-5; 8 bases align to TRBD1. The CDR3 contains 15 residues. The germline V gene encodes CDR1 MNHEY and CDR2 SVGEGT. Trimming at V came to 5 bases and at J to 6 bases, leaving 9 bases not matched to a gene. CDR3 in amino acids: CASSPSGGRVQPQHF. In nucleotides, the CDR3 is TGTGCCAGCAGTCCTTCAGGGGGCCGAGTTCAGCCCCAGCATTTT.

A few counts support this clonotype. Germline is not matched at one junction end, which may reflect a read error. The rearrangement links TRBV7-7 to TRBJ1-5; TRBD1 matches 9 bases. Per germline, CDR1 SSHAT and CDR2 FNYEAQ (reference sequence). This CDR3 has 15 amino acids. The CDR3 DNA is TGTGCTAGCAGCCGGACAGGGGATAGCAATCAGCCCCAGCATTTT. The encoded protein is CASSRTGDSNQPQHF.

This clonotype was detected only a few times. The chain links TRBV6-2 or TRBV6-3 to TRBJ2-7; TRBD1 matches at 10 bases. This CDR3 spans 15 amino acids. The germline CDR1 and CDR2 sequences are MNHEY and SVGEGT. Germline trimming cut 3 bases from V and 2 bases from J; bases unmatched to any gene: 4. CDR3 DNA: TGTGCCAGCAGTTATTTGGGACAGGGGCCCTACGAGCAGTACTTC. It yields the protein CASSYLGQGPYEQYF.

The chain couples TRBV7-2 to TRBJ1-1; no clear D. Germline CDR1 SGHTA, CDR2 FQGNSA. The CDR3 extends over 13 amino acids. V was clipped by 5 bases and J by 8 bases, with 15 bases between them. The CDR3 nucleotides are TGTGCCAGCAGCCCCGGGTTCCTACGGGAAGCTTTCTTT. Its protein product is CASSPGFLREAFF.

This clonotype has only a few counts. The V call is TRBV7-2, the J call TRBJ2-3; the D is unclear. The CDR3 sequence is 16 residues long. Germline V CDR1 and CDR2: SGHTA, FQGNSA. Between the trimmed V and J ends, which lost 4 bases and 0 bases, there was a span of 14 bases. The CDR3 loop reads CASSYLGRLSTDTQYF. CDR3 in DNA: TGTGCCAGCAGCTACCTAGGACGGTTGAGCACAGATACGCAGTATTTT.

The V and J genes are TRBV10-3 and TRBJ2-7, with D uncertain. V lost 7 bases and J lost 3, with 10 bases in between. This CDR3 comprises 12 residues. The germline CDR1 and CDR2 sequences are ENHRY and SYGVKD. The DNA of the CDR3 is TGTGCCATCAACGGCAGGAACTACGAGCAGTACTTC. The encoded protein is CAINGRNYEQYF.

There are a few counts of this clonotype. V is TRBV20-1 and J is TRBJ2-5, with 7 bases lining up with TRBD2. Germline lookup yields CDR1 DFQATT and CDR2 SNEGSKA (reference sequence). The CDR3 totals 15 residues. Trimming removed 3 bases from V and 6 bases from J; junction bases left unmatched: 13. The CDR3 is CSASRTRSGGQTQYF. CDR3 nucleotides: TGCAGTGCTAGTAGAACGAGGTCGGGAGGTCAGACCCAGTACTTC.

The rearrangement uses TRBV20-1 and TRBJ2-4, with D possibly TRBD1 on 5 matching bases. This CDR3 has 16 amino acids. The germline V gene has CDR1 DFQATT and CDR2 SNEGSKA (reference sequence). With 2 bases removed from V and 0 bases from J, the gap between germline ends came to 14 bases. The chain's CDR3 is CSARKQEMLAKNIQYF. The DNA of the CDR3 is TGCAGTGCTAGAAAACAGGAGATGCTAGCCAAAAACATTCAGTACTTC.

This clonotype was seen repeatedly, ten times or more. Compared with germline, one end of the junction differs, possibly owing to a read error. This chain's CDR3 is CASSEVGSRSEAFF. CDR3 DNA: TGTGCCAGCAGCGAAGTCGGCAGCCGATCCGAAGCTTTCTTT. V usage is TRBV6-1 and J usage is TRBJ1-1, with D uncertain. This CDR3 is 14 amino acids long. Germline-derived CDR1 and CDR2 are MNHNS and SASEGT.

This clonotype was found many times. CDR3 sequence (DNA): TGTGCCAGCAGCGTAGAAGGGACAGGGGATTCACCCCTCCACTTT. Amino acids: CASSVEGTGDSPLHF. The chain is built from TRBV9 and TRBJ1-6; TRBD1 aligns across 10 bases. Germline CDR1 reads SGDLS; CDR2 reads YYNGEE. This CDR3 contains 15 residues. The V and J ends lost 0 bases and 8 bases, in that order; junction bases with no gene match: 2. Full variable domain (outside the CDR3, taken from reference TRBV9 and TRBJ1-6): DSGVTQTPKHLITATGQRVTLRCSPRSGDLSVYWYQQSLDQGLQFLIQYYNGEERAKGNILERFSAQQFPDLHSELNLSSLELGDSALYFCASSVEGTGDSPLHFGNGTRLTVT.

This clonotype showed up many times. This chain uses TRBV6-1 with TRBJ1-3; D unclear. The germline CDR1 and CDR2 sequences are MNHNS and SASEGT. The CDR3 extends over 13 amino acids. The ends were cut back, 4 bases at V and 3 bases at J, with 7 bases in the middle. The CDR3 nucleotides are TGTGCCAGCAGTGTCGAAAGTGGAAACACCATATATTTT. Its protein product is CASSVESGNTIYF.

This clonotype was counted between two and nine times. The chain couples TRBV15 to TRBJ2-7; D uncertain. Trimming stripped 0 bases from V and 2 bases from J, with 5 bases between. Germline loops: CDR1 LNHNV, CDR2 YYDKDF (reference sequence). This CDR3 region has 13 residues. DNA for the CDR3: TGTGCCACCAGCAGAGAAAGTGCCTACGAGCAGTACTTC. It codes for CATSRESAYEQYF.

The chain carries TRBV5-1 and TRBJ2-1, with D unresolved. Germline V lookup: CDR1 SGHRS, CDR2 YFSETQ. V lost 0 bases and J lost 5, with 9 bases in between. The CDR3 has 14 residues. CDR3 loop: CASSLGLENNEQFF. In nucleotides, the CDR3 is TGCGCCAGCAGCTTGGGCCTCGAGAACAATGAGCAGTTCTTC.

This clonotype was seen only once. This rearrangement joins TRBV19 to TRBJ2-3; the match to TRBD2 covers 11 bases. This CDR3 contains 16 residues. V lost 4 bases, J lost 0 bases, and 3 bases stayed unmatched. From germline, CDR1 is LNHDA and CDR2 SQIVND (reference sequence). CDR3 loop: CASSTRTSGSTDTQYF. CDR3 in DNA: TGTGCCAGTAGTACGAGGACTAGCGGGAGCACAGATACGCAGTATTTT.

This clonotype was counted a few times. The CDR3 bases are TGTGCCAGCACTACTCCGGGACAGGGGGCCGGCAGGGAGCTGTTTTTT. The encoded protein is CASTTPGQGAGRELFF. The chain combines TRBV6-5 with TRBJ2-2; TRBD1 matches at 12 bases. J gave up 9 bases and V 7 bases, and 12 bases lay outside the gene matches. Germline assignment: CDR1 MNHEY and CDR2 SVGAGI. CDR3 length equals 16 residues.

The V gene is TRBV20-1, the J gene TRBJ2-5, with TRBD1 identical over 7 bases. Germline V gene data show CDR1 as DFQATT and CDR2 as SNEGSKA (reference sequence). The CDR3 is 16 residues long. After removal of 0 bases from V and 2 bases from J, the junction contained 9 bases not matched to a gene. CDR3 residues: CSARDQVTGNQETQYF. CDR3 nucleotide sequence: TGCAGTGCTAGAGATCAAGTGACAGGGAATCAAGAGACCCAGTACTTC.

This clonotype was seen more than once but under ten times. The chain joins TRBV6-5 to TRBJ1-4; D uncertain. Per germline, CDR1 MNHEY and CDR2 SVGAGI. Trimming took 4 bases from V and 3 from J, leaving 15 bases between them. The CDR3 has 16 amino acids. CDR3 amino acids: CASSSRTGPSNEKLFF. CDR3 DNA sequence: TGTGCCAGCAGTTCCCGGACTGGGCCATCTAATGAAAAACTGTTTTTT.

This clonotype has ten or more counts. This chain uses TRBV2 with TRBJ1-5, with TRBD1 as a possible D gene (6 bases). The germline V and J ends were trimmed by 0 bases and 3 bases, with 9 bases remaining between them. CDR3 length: 15 residues. From germline, CDR1 is SNHLY and CDR2 FYNNEI. Here the CDR3 DNA reads TGTGCCAGCAGTGAAGCTGGGGGGCTCAATCAGCCCCAGCATTTT. Translating gives CASSEAGGLNQPQHF.

V is TRBV4-2 and J is TRBJ2-3; 8 nucleotides match TRBD2. The CDR3 has 15 amino acids. Trimming at V came to 1 base and at J to 6 bases, leaving 6 bases not matched to a gene. Germline CDR1 LGHNA, CDR2 YNFKEQ. CDR3 sequence reads: CASSQGLAWGDTQYF. The DNA for the CDR3 is TGTGCCAGCAGCCAAGGACTAGCGTGGGGCGATACGCAGTATTTT.